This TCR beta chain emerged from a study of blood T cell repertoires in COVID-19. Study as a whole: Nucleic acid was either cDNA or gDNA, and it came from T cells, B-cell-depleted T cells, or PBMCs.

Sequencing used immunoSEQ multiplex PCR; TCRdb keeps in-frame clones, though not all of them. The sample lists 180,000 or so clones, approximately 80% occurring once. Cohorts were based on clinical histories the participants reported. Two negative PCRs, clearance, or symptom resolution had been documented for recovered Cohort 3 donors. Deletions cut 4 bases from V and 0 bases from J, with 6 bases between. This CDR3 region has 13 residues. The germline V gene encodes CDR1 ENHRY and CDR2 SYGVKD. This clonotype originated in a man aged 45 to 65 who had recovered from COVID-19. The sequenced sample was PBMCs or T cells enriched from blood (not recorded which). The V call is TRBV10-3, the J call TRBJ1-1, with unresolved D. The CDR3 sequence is CAISGGLNTEAFF. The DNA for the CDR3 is TGTGCCATCAGTGGAGGATTGAACACTGAAGCTTTCTTT.